There are many counts of the clone carrying this T cell receptor beta chain. Its cognate antigen is unknown. Sequenced by immunoSEQ multiplex PCR; TCRdb stores in-frame clones only, minus some. Altogether some 50,000 clones were found in the sample, and no singletons occur. CDR1 is MDHEN and CDR2 is SYDVKM in the germline V gene. The CDR3 loop spans 14 amino acids. V was pared by 2 bases and J by 6 bases, with 13 bases between. This related bone marrow graft donor gave peripheral blood on the day of marrow donation. This entry belongs to a study of T cells after posttransplantation cyclophosphamide. Points from the study as a whole: Blood and skin or GI T cell repertoires showed limited TRB overlap. Later blood repertoires were often dominated by clones from the donor CD8+ memory compartment. After PTCy, TRB diversity resembled that of CNI/methotrexate controls.

The TCR was taken from a man aged 35 to 55 in good health, CMV-negative, and a related stem cell transplant donor. The sample taken for sequencing was PBMCs. The rearrangement links TRBV28 to TRBJ1-1; D possibly corresponds to TRBD1 (5 bases). Here the CDR3 DNA reads TGTGCCAGCAGTTTAAGAACCAGGGAACCTGAAGCTTTCTTT. This sequence encodes CASSLRTREPEAFF.